This T cell receptor beta chain was identified in a study of Ad26.COV2.S vaccination and SARS-CoV-2 variants. About the research overall: Donor joined the COV1001 Ad26.COV2.S trial arm. The authors gave Ad26.COV2.S intramuscularly, either once or twice 56 days apart. Overall study results and limits: Spike-specific responses of CD8+ and CD4+ T cells were reported to display substantial breadth after vaccination.

Assay: immunoSEQ multiplex PCR; the TCRdb copy retains only in-frame clones and omits some. The sample has about 390,000 clones; approximately 86% are singletons. This clone appeared a single time. As yet, its antigen is unknown. As to treatment: about 20 received Ad26.COV2.S at low or high dose, single or two shots; several received placebo; per-sample allocation not given. It was on day 63 after the first vaccine or placebo injection that samples were taken. The material sequenced was peripheral blood, taken in a trial of Ad26.COV2.S vaccine versus placebo. The sequence was collected from a person between 18 and 59 years old who received the Ad26.COV2.S COVID-19 vaccine or a placebo.

The CDR3 is CASSPVGLEQYF. The CDR3 DNA reads as TGTGCCAGCAGCCCGGTCGGTCTCGAGCAGTACTTC. J is TRBJ2-7 and V is TRBV5-5; the D is unclear. Germline V gives CDR1 SGHKS, CDR2 YYEKEE (reference sequence). The CDR3 is 12 amino acids. The V end was cut by 4 bases, the J end by 6 bases, with 11 bases between.